Below, 28 T cell receptor beta chains from the same sample are listed, as sequenced in a study of low-dose radiotherapy and immunotherapy resistance in tumors (dated by TCRdb to between 2021 and 2023). First-strand cDNA was synthesized using Superscript III and a set of TRAV- and TRBV-specific primers, so that both TCRalpha and TCRbeta chains were covered. TCRs were amplified for approximately 20 PCR cycles with Phusion, using a constant-region primer paired with the adapter attached to the V primers. TCRdb handled the public reads itself, with Q25 trimming in fastp and clone calling in MiXCR, and kept productive beta chains. Identical CDR3 proteins give one entry, which carries the most common genes and DNA. A total of about 16,000 distinct CDR3 sequences appear in this sample, roughly 70% of them only once. Jointly, the top ten make up approximately 5.3% of the sample. These receptor sequences come from a human donor with advanced metastatic prostate, ovarian, gallbladder or colorectal cancer (not recorded which). This table probably holds off-target reads from a library built for another chain.

Regarding this clonotype: One end of the junction varies from germline; a read error may be responsible. The V and J genes are TRBV10-3 and TRBJ1-1; a possible D gene is TRBD1 (5 bases). CDR3 length: 14 residues. CDR1 and CDR2 (germline): ENHRY, SYGVKD. The CDR3 DNA sequence: TGTGCCATCAGAGAGTCGGGCGGTGGGGGAGATCCTTTCTTT. Amino acid sequence: CAIRESGGGGDPFF.

The chain is built from TRBV12-3 or TRBV12-4 and TRBJ2-7; TRBD1 agrees at 9 bases. This CDR3 comprises 14 residues. V lost 7 bases, J lost 1 base, and 5 bases stayed unmatched. The chain's CDR3 is CASKPGQGSYEQYF. The CDR3 DNA sequence: TGTGCCAGCAAGCCGGGACAGGGATCCTACGAGCAGTACTTC.

The chain employs TRBV11-2 and TRBJ2-1; 12 bases align to TRBD2. Trimming removed 1 base from V and 5 bases from J; junction bases left unmatched: 9. CDR3 length equals 18 residues. Per germline, CDR1 SGHAT and CDR2 FQNNGV. The CDR3 here is CASSLVLAGGPLHNEQFF. The CDR3 DNA sequence: TGTGCCAGCAGCTTAGTCCTAGCGGGGGGGCCGCTTCACAATGAGCAGTTCTTC.

This clonotype was seen once. The CDR3 bases are TGTGCCAGCAGCCCGACTAGCGGGAAGGACAATGAGCAGTTCTTC. The encoded protein is CASSPTSGKDNEQFF. The rearrangement joins TRBV7-3 to TRBJ2-1; 11 bases are shared with TRBD2. Germline loops: CDR1 SGHTA, CDR2 FQGTGA. Unmatched junction bases numbered 5, after V lost 5 bases and J lost 5 bases. CDR3 length: 15 residues.

The CDR3 sequence is CSVEGAPGSLYEQYF. Here the CDR3 DNA reads TGCAGCGTTGAAGGAGCGCCCGGGAGCCTCTACGAGCAGTACTTC. V gene TRBV29-1 combines with J gene TRBJ2-7, with D possibly TRBD2 on 6 matching bases. The germline V gene encodes CDR1 SQVTM and CDR2 ANQGSEA. V was trimmed by 1 base and J by 3 bases, leaving 16 bases between them. The CDR3 consists of 15 residues.

The genes are TRBV12-3 or TRBV12-4 and TRBJ2-5; weak D call: TRBD2 (5 bases). The germline V and J ends were trimmed by 3 bases and 0 bases, with 8 bases remaining between them. CDR3 length: 14 amino acids. DNA for the CDR3: TGTGCCAGCAGTTTGCGAGCGGACCAAGAGACCCAGTACTTC. Protein: CASSLRADQETQYF.

The chain joins TRBV5-1 to TRBJ2-3; D not certain. Germline-derived CDR1 and CDR2 are SGHRS and YFSETQ. The CDR3 length is 15 residues. Trimming pared 5 bases from V and 0 bases from J, leaving 13 bases between. This chain's CDR3 is CASRLDGTSTDTQYF. The CDR3 DNA reads as TGCGCCAGCAGACTGGACGGAACTAGCACAGATACGCAGTATTTT.

The V gene is TRBV5-1, the J gene TRBJ2-7; perhaps D is TRBD1 or TRBD2 (5 bases each). The germline CDR1 and CDR2 sequences are SGHRS and YFSETQ. Trimming took off 0 bases at V and 1 base at J, with 20 bases between the two ends. The CDR3 has 18 residues. CDR3 loop: CASSLDGTSGRLSYEQYF. In DNA, the CDR3 is TGCGCCAGCAGCTTGGACGGAACTTCAGGGAGATTATCCTACGAGCAGTACTTC.

The gene calls are TRBV7-8 and TRBJ2-7; TRBD2 might be the D (5 bases). Germline values: CDR1 SGHVS, CDR2 FQNEAQ. Trimming removed 5 bases at V and 5 bases at J, with 19 bases between. The CDR3 length is 15 residues. The CDR3 loop reads CASSLERTLGDEQYF. The CDR3 coding sequence is TGTGCCAGCAGCCTTGAACGGACTCTCGGCGACGAGCAGTACTTC.

This rearrangement joins TRBV11-2 to TRBJ2-5, with D unresolved. V dropped 4 bases and J dropped 5 bases, with 17 bases sitting between them. CDR1 SGHAT and CDR2 FQNNGV come from the germline V gene. This CDR3 region has 15 residues. The CDR3 here is CASSSPGPLRETQYF. CDR3 DNA sequence: TGTGCCAGCAGCTCACCGGGCCCTCTTCGGGAGACCCAGTACTTC.

This clonotype is medium-sized within its sample. The chain links TRBV29-1 to TRBJ2-5; 8 positions match TRBD1. Per the germline V gene, CDR1 is SQVTM and CDR2 is ANQGSEA. Trimming at V came to 6 bases and at J to 6 bases, leaving 9 bases not matched to a gene. The CDR3 totals 13 residues. DNA of the CDR3: TGCAGCGTGGTGGGACAGGCCCCCCAGACCCAGTACTTC. Protein sequence: CSVVGQAPQTQYF.

V and J are TRBV9 and TRBJ2-7, with 11 bases lining up with TRBD1. The CDR3 consists of 15 residues. Germline-derived CDR1 and CDR2 are SGDLS and YYNGEE. Germline trimming cut 4 bases from V and 7 bases from J; bases unmatched to any gene: 10. The CDR3 DNA sequence: TGTGCCAGCAGCATATCGGGACAGGGGGTGACAGAGCAGTACTTC. Encoded protein: CASSISGQGVTEQYF.

The chain carries TRBV9 and TRBJ2-7; D remains ambiguous. Trimming took 2 bases from V and 2 from J, leaving 11 bases between them. In germline, CDR1 is SGDLS, CDR2 YYNGEE. The length of the CDR3 is 14 residues. CDR3 in DNA: TGTGCCAGCAGCGTCGTAGACACCACCTACGAGCAGTACTTC. This translates into CASSVVDTTYEQYF.

This clonotype showed up just a few times. The chain links TRBV7-2 to TRBJ2-3, with D possibly being TRBD1 or TRBD2 (6 bases each). The germline gives CDR1 SGHTA, CDR2 FQGNSA. V was pared by 4 bases and J by 4 bases, with 12 bases between. The CDR3 is 14 amino acids. This CDR3 is CASSSGGNSDTQYF. CDR3 DNA: TGTGCCAGCAGCTCCGGGGGCAACTCAGATACGCAGTATTTT.

V gene TRBV20-1 combines with J gene TRBJ2-4, with D hard to call. There are 13 residues in the CDR3. CDR1 and CDR2 from the germline V gene are DFQATT and SNEGSKA (reference sequence). V lost 6 bases, J lost 0 bases, and 9 bases lay in between. In DNA, the CDR3 is TGCAGTGCGAATGGCCTAGCCAAAAACATTCAGTACTTC. Encoded protein: CSANGLAKNIQYF.

The chain links TRBV19 to TRBJ1-5, with 9 nucleotides matching TRBD1. CDR1 is LNHDA, CDR2 SQIVND, per germline (reference sequence). This CDR3 comprises 14 residues. V trimming: 7 bases; J trimming: 6 bases; junction bases outside the gene matches: 7. The CDR3, as DNA: TGTGCCAGTAATCGGGACAGGGCTCTTCAGCCCCAGCATTTT. It specifies CASNRDRALQPQHF.

The rearrangement uses TRBV6-2 or TRBV6-3 and TRBJ2-7; the D gene is possibly TRBD1 (6 bases). The CDR3 length is 14 residues. V dropped 6 bases and J dropped 2 bases, with 14 bases sitting between them. The germline gives CDR1 MNHEY, CDR2 SVGEGT. The chain's CDR3 is CASRNDRNPYEQYF. The CDR3, as DNA: TGTGCCAGCAGAAACGACAGGAACCCCTACGAGCAGTACTTC.

The rearrangement joins TRBV20-1 to TRBJ2-7; 8 nucleotides agree with TRBD2. Germline lookup yields CDR1 DFQATT and CDR2 SNEGSKA (reference sequence). The V gene end was trimmed by 4 bases and the J gene end by 4 bases; junction bases not matched to a gene: 9. This CDR3 is 14 amino acids long. CDR3 DNA sequence: TGCAGTGCTATTAAAGCGGGAGCGGTGTACGAGCAGTACTTC. Translating gives CSAIKAGAVYEQYF.

The J gene is TRBJ1-1, the V gene TRBV2; D is uncertain. Germline CDR1 is SNHLY and CDR2 is FYNNEI. The ends were cut back, 8 bases at V and 0 bases at J, with 13 bases in the middle. The CDR3 loop spans 14 amino acids. In nucleotides, the CDR3 is TGTGCCAGCGCCGGCTCCTTCATGAACACTGAAGCTTTCTTT. Its protein is CASAGSFMNTEAFF. The full variable domain, completed using reference TRBV2 and TRBJ1-1, is EPEVTQTPSHQVTQMGQEVILRCVPISNHLYFYWYRQILGQKVEFLVSFYNNEISEKSEIFDDQFSVERPDGSNFTLKIRSTKLEDSAMYFCASAGSFMNTEAFFGQGTRLTVV.

The rearrangement joins TRBV30 to TRBJ1-5, with 9 bases lining up with TRBD1. This CDR3 has 14 residues. J lost 2 bases, V lost 4 bases, and 3 bases had no gene match. Germline-derived CDR1 and CDR2 are GTSNPN and SVGIG (reference sequence). The CDR3 sequence: CAWKGQGGNQPQHF. DNA for the CDR3: TGTGCCTGGAAGGGACAGGGTGGCAATCAGCCCCAGCATTTT.

The chain joins TRBV7-3 to TRBJ1-6; no definite D call. This CDR3 is 14 amino acids long. With 2 bases removed from V and 7 bases from J, the gap between germline ends came to 9 bases. The germline V gene has CDR1 SGHTA and CDR2 FQGTGA. The CDR3 coding sequence is TGTGCCAGCAGCTTAGGGCTTCTGAATTCACCCCTCCACTTT. This gives the protein CASSLGLLNSPLHF.

The table lists this clonotype with a few counts. In DNA form, the CDR3 reads TGTGCCAGCTCACCCGGGACTAGCGTCTATGAGCAGTTCTTC. Amino acids: CASSPGTSVYEQFF. The rearrangement links TRBV18 to TRBJ2-1; TRBD2 matches at 10 bases. From germline, CDR1 is KGHSH and CDR2 LQKENI. The CDR3 extends over 14 amino acids. Trimming removed 3 bases from V and 8 bases from J; junction bases left unmatched: 4. Complete variable domain (other parts from reference TRBV18 and TRBJ2-1): NAGVMQNPRHLVRRRGQEARLRCSPMKGHSHVYWYRQLPEEGLKFMVYLQKENIIDESGMPKERFSAEFPKEGPSILRIQQVVRGDSAAYFCASSPGTSVYEQFFGPGTRLTVL.

This clonotype has just a few counts. V is TRBV20-1 and J is TRBJ2-1, with D possibly called TRBD1 or TRBD2 (6 bases each). V gave up 3 bases and J gave up 8 bases, with 23 bases separating them. The CDR3 extends over 16 amino acids. The germline V gene encodes CDR1 DFQATT and CDR2 SNEGSKA (reference sequence). For the CDR3, the DNA is TGCAGTGCTAGCGTGATCGGCTCGGGGGCAATCCATGAGCAGTTCTTC. Protein sequence: CSASVIGSGAIHEQFF.

The V call is TRBV27, the J call TRBJ2-2, with TRBD1 matching over 9 bases. Germline V gene lookup returns CDR1 MNHEY and CDR2 SMNVEV (reference sequence). Unmatched junction bases numbered 10, after V lost 7 bases and J lost 1 base. This CDR3 comprises 17 residues. Here the CDR3 reads CASKRTPGQGNTGELFF. The DNA of the CDR3 is TGTGCCAGCAAACGGACTCCGGGACAGGGGAACACCGGGGAGCTGTTTTTT.

This clonotype was seen a handful of times. This rearrangement joins TRBV6-2 or TRBV6-3 to TRBJ2-2; the D gene is possibly TRBD1 (6 bases). With 5 bases removed from V and 2 bases from J, the gap between germline ends came to 12 bases. Germline V gene lookup returns CDR1 MNHEY and CDR2 SVGEGT. CDR3 length equals 15 residues. CDR3 sequence: CASSRGGANTGELFF. CDR3 bases: TGTGCCAGCAGTCGAGGGGGAGCTAACACCGGGGAGCTGTTTTTT.

This clonotype was counted a few times. The chain is built from TRBV9 and TRBJ1-1; D remains ambiguous. CDR1 and CDR2 (germline): SGDLS, YYNGEE. With 0 bases removed from V and 1 base from J, the gap between germline ends came to 7 bases. CDR3 length equals 14 residues. The CDR3 spells CASSVASQNTEAFF. The CDR3, as DNA: TGTGCCAGCAGCGTAGCTAGCCAGAACACTGAAGCTTTCTTT. Filled out from reference TRBV9 and TRBJ1-1, the complete variable domain reads DSGVTQTPKHLITATGQRVTLRCSPRSGDLSVYWYQQSLDQGLQFLIQYYNGEERAKGNILERFSAQQFPDLHSELNLSSLELGDSALYFCASSVASQNTEAFFGQGTRLTVV.

This chain links TRBV13 with TRBJ2-3; a weak D match, TRBD2 (5 bases). The CDR3 consists of 15 residues. Germline V gene data show CDR1 as PRHDT and CDR2 as FYEKMQ (reference sequence). Trimming took off 5 bases at V and 2 bases at J, with 14 bases between the two ends. For the CDR3, the DNA is TGTGCCAGCAGCCTCATGGGCGGGCTCACAGATACGCAGTATTTT. This sequence encodes CASSLMGGLTDTQYF.

CDR3 loop: CASREHPIAKNIQYF. The CDR3 DNA reads as TGTGCCAGCAGGGAACATCCTATAGCCAAAAACATTCAGTACTTC. The rearrangement uses TRBV6-1 and TRBJ2-4; no clear D gene. The CDR3 has 15 amino acids. The germline CDR1 and CDR2 sequences are MNHNS and SASEGT. The V end was cut by 6 bases, the J end by 0 bases, with 12 bases between.